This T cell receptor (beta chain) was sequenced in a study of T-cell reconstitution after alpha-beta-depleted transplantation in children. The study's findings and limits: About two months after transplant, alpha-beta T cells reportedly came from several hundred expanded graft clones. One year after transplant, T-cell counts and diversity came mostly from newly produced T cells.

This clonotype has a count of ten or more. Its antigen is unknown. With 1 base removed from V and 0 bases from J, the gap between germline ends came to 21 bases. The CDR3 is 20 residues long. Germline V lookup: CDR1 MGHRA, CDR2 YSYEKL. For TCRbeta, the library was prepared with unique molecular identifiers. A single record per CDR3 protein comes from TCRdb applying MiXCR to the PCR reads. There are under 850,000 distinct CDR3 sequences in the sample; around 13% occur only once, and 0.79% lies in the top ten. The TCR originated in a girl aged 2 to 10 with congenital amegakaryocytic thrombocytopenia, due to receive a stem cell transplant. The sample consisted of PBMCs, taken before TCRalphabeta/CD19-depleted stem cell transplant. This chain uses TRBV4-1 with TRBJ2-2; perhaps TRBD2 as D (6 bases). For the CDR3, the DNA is TGCGCCAGCAGCCAAGGTCCCCTAGGGAAGCGGGCTTCGAACACCGGGGAGCTGTTTTTT. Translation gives CASSQGPLGKRASNTGELFF.